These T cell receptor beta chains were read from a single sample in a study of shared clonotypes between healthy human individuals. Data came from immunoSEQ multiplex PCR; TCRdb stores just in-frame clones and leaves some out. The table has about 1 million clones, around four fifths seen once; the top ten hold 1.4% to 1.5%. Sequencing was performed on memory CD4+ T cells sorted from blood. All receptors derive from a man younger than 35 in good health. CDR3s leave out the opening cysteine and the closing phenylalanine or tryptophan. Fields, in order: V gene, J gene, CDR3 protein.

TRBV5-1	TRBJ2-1	ASSSDTSSYNEQF
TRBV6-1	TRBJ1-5	ASSDGQGMYQPQH
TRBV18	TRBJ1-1	ASSPSLDTEAF
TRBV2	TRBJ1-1	ASSEVQGAGTEAF
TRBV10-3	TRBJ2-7	AIKRGDSYEQY
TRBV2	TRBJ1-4	ASRPVGQNEKLF
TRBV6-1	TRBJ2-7	ASSEQFYEQY
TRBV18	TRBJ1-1	ASSPTTRDRGTEAF
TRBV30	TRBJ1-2	AWSDRAHYGYT
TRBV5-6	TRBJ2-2	ASSSAPGELF
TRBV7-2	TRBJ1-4	ASNRQGGGEKLF
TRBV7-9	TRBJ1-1	ASSLDMNTEAF
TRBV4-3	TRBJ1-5	ASSQDLQAQGQPQH
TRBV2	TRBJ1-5	ASSADRSNQPQH
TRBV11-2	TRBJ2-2	ASSLDGLGLTGELF
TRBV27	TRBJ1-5	ASSSGRGNQPQH
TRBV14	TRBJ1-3	ASSHFRTVENTIY
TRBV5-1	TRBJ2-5	ASSLASGLGETQY